The next 5 T cell receptor beta chains were all read from a single sample in a study of OX40 agonist ivuxolimab in advanced cancers. Clones were read by immunoSEQ multiplex PCR, and TCRdb kept only the in-frame ones, dropping some. The sample carries about 7,200 clones, 65% to 80% recorded once. Here the sequenced sample was CD4+ or CD8+ T cells sorted from blood, taken in a trial of the OX40 agonist ivuxolimab. Receptors originate from an adult with an advanced solid tumor such as melanoma, head and neck, liver or kidney cancer.

The V and J genes are TRBV6-5 and TRBJ2-1; 13 bases match TRBD2. CDR1 and CDR2 from the germline V gene are MNHEY and SVGAGI. The CDR3 spans 14 residues. Unmatched junction bases numbered 5, after V lost 7 bases and J lost 8 bases. CDR3 sequence (DNA): TGTGCCAGCAATGGACTAGCGGGGGAGGATGAGCAGTTCTTC. It encodes CASNGLAGEDEQFF.

This clone is labeled medium-sized. The chain joins TRBV7-9 to TRBJ2-2; the D gene is possibly TRBD1 (6 bases). With 5 bases removed from V and 1 base from J, the gap between germline ends came to 14 bases. Germline values: CDR1 SEHNR, CDR2 FQNEAQ (reference sequence). The CDR3 spans 16 residues. The CDR3 nucleotides read TGTGCCAGCAGCCCCCAGGGGACACGGAACACCGGGGAGCTGTTTTTT. It translates to CASSPQGTRNTGELFF.

This chain joins TRBV30 and TRBJ2-5, with D unclear. V lost 0 bases and J lost 2, with 10 bases in between. The V gene's germline CDR1 is GTSNPN and CDR2 SVGIG (reference sequence). This CDR3 has 14 residues. The CDR3 DNA is TGTGCCTGGAGTGTAAAGCTGGTACAAGAGACCCAGTACTTC. Its protein product is CAWSVKLVQETQYF.

For the CDR3, the DNA is TGTGCCAGCAGCGGGACAGGGGCGAGCTACGAGCAGTACTTC. This translates into CASSGTGASYEQYF. The V call is TRBV6-1, the J call TRBJ2-7; 10 bases fit TRBD1. V shed 6 bases and J 3 bases; nucleotides not matched to a gene: 5. The CDR3 extends over 14 amino acids. Germline loops: CDR1 MNHNS, CDR2 SASEGT.

This clone rates as large (0.1 to 1%). The chain uses TRBV7-9 and TRBJ1-4, with TRBD1 as a possible D gene (5 bases). V lost 4 bases, J lost 5 bases, and 8 bases lay in between. The CDR3 sequence is 13 residues long. Germline CDR1 and CDR2: SEHNR and FQNEAQ (reference sequence). CDR3 sequence: CASSSGPNEKLFF. The CDR3, as DNA: TGTGCCAGCAGCTCGGGACCCAATGAAAAACTGTTTTTT.